The 2 T cell receptor beta chains below all came from one sample that was sequenced in a study of shared clonotypes between healthy human individuals. Profiled with immunoSEQ multiplex PCR; TCRdb holds only in-frame clones, not every one. The sample shows approximately 100,000 clones, more than 65% of them seen only once. Sequenced input: memory CD8+ T cells sorted from blood. The subset denotes: CD45RO+ cells pooled with CCR7-negative TemRA cells. These TCRs come from a woman aged 25 to 39 in good health.

The genes are TRBV6-4 and TRBJ2-3, with TRBD1 matching 10 bases. The CDR3 has 13 amino acids. CDR1 is MRHNA and CDR2 is SNTAGT in the germline V gene. Germline trimming cut 10 bases from V and 1 base from J; bases unmatched to any gene: 2. The CDR3 sequence is CATGTGGTDTQYF. The DNA of the CDR3 is TGTGCCACCGGGACAGGGGGCACAGATACGCAGTATTTT.

The DNA of the CDR3 is TGTGCCAGCAGTTTACTAGCGGGAACCTACAATGAGCAGTTCTTC. Its protein product is CASSLLAGTYNEQFF. This chain links TRBV27 with TRBJ2-1; 9 nucleotides line up with TRBD2. In germline, CDR1 is MNHEY, CDR2 SMNVEV (reference sequence). V was clipped by 2 bases and J by 2 bases; unmatched bases: 1. The CDR3 runs 15 residues.